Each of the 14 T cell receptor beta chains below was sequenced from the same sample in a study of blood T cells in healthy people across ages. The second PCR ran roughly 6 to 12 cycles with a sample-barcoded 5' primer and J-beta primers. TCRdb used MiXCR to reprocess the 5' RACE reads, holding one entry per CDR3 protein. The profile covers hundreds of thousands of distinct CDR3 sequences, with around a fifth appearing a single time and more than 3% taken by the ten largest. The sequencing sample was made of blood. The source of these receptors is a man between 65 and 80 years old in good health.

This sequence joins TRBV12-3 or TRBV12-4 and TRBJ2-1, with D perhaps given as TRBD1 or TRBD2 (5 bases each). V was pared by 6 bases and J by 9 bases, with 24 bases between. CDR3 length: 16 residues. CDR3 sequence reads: CASSPGWQWGSGEQFF. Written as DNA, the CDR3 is TGTGCCAGCAGCCCAGGGTGGCAGTGGGGGTCGGGTGAGCAGTTCTTC.

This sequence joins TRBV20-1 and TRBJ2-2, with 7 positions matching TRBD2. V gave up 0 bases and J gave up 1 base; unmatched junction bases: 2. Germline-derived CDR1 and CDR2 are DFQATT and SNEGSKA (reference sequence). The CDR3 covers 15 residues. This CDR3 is CSARDLAVNTGELFF. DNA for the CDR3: TGCAGTGCTAGAGACCTAGCGGTGAACACCGGGGAGCTGTTTTTT.

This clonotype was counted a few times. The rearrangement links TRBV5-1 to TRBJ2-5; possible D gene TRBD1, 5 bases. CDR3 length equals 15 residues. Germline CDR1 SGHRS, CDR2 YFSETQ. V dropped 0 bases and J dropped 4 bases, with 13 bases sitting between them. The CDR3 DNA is TGCGCCAGCAGCTTGGCCGCCAGGGATGGAGAGACCCAGTACTTC. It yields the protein CASSLAARDGETQYF.

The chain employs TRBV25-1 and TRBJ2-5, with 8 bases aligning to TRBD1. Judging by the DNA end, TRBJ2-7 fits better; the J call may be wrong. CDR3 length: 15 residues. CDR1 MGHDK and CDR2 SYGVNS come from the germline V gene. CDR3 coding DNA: TGTGCCAGCAGTGAATATACAGGGGGAAGGTACGAGCAGTACTTC. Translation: CASSEYTGGRYEQYF.

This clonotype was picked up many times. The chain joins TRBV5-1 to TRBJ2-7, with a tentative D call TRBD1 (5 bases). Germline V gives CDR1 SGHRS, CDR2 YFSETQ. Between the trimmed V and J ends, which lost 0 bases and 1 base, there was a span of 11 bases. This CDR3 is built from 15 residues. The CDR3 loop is CASSLGGITSYEQYF. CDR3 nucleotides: TGCGCCAGCAGCTTGGGGGGCATAACTTCCTACGAGCAGTACTTC.

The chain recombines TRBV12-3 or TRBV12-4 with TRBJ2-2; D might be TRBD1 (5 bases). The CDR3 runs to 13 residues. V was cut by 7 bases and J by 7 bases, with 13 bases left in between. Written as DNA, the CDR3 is TGTGCCAGCACCCAAACAGGTCTCGGGGAGCTGTTTTTT. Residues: CASTQTGLGELFF.

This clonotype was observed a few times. The CDR3 is CASSDTQYF. CDR3 DNA sequence: TGTGCCAGCAGCGATACCCAGTACTTC. The chain recombines TRBV7-2 with TRBJ2-5; no firm D call. The V gene lost 5 bases and the J gene lost 8 bases, with 3 bases spanning the gap. This CDR3 region has 9 residues. Germline V gene lookup returns CDR1 SGHTA and CDR2 FQGNSA.

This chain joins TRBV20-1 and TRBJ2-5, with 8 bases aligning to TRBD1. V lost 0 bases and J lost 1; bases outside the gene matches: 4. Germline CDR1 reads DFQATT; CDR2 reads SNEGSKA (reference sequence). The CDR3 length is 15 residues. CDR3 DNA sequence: TGCAGTGCTAGAGATCGACAGGGGACCCAAGAGACCCAGTACTTC. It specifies CSARDRQGTQETQYF.

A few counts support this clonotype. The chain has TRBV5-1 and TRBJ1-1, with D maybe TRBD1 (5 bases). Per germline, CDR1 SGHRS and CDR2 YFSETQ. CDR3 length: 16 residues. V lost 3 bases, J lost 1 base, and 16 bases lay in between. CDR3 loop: CASSYQTVPGNTEAFF. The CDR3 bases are TGCGCCAGCAGCTACCAGACAGTCCCCGGGAACACTGAAGCTTTCTTT.

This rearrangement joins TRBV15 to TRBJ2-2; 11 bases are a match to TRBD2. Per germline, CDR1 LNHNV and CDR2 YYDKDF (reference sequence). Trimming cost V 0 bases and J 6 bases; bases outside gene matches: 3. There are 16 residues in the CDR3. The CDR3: CATSRELAGVAGELFF. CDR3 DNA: TGTGCCACCAGCAGAGAACTAGCGGGAGTGGCCGGGGAGCTGTTTTTT.

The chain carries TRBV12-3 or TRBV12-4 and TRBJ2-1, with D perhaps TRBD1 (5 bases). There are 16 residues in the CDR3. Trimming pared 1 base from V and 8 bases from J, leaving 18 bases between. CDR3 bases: TGTGCCAGCAGTTTAGAGGGGTTCATCAGCATGGATGAGCAGTTCTTC. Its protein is CASSLEGFISMDEQFF.

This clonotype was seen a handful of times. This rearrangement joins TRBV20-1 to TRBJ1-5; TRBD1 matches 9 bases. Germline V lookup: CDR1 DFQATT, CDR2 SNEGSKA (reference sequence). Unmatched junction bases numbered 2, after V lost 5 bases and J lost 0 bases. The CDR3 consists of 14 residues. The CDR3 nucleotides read TGCAGTGCTCGACAGGGGGATAGCAATCAGCCCCAGCATTTT. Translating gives CSARQGDSNQPQHF.

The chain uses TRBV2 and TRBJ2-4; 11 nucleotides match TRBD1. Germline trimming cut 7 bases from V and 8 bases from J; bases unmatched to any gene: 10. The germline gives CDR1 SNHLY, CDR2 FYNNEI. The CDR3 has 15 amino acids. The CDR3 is CASTYGTGGRDIQYF. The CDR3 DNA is TGTGCCAGCACCTACGGGACAGGGGGTAGGGACATTCAGTACTTC.

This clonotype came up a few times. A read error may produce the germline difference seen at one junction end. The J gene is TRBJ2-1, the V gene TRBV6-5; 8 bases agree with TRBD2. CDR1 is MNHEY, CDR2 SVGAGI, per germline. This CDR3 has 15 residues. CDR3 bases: TGTGCCAGCGGTTACTCAGCGGGAGAGGGGGATGAGCAGTTCTTC. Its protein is CASGYSAGEGDEQFF.